Here is one T cell receptor (beta chain) with its context. What it recognizes is unknown. The germline V gene has CDR1 SGHTA and CDR2 FQGNSA. The CDR3 length is 17 residues. The V end was cut by 5 bases, the J end by 1 base, with 21 bases between. This table comes from immunoSEQ multiplex PCR, and its TCRdb copy is limited to in-frame clones, with some not included. The table records tens of thousands of clones, around 80% of them present only once. The data stem from a study of memory CD4+ T cells and cytomegalovirus serostatus. For the study at large: This sample comes from healthy Belgian adults, 8 to 10 CMV seropositive, approximately 22 seronegative.

The sort gate was single viable CD3+CD4+CD8-CD45RO+ cells for memory CD4+ T cells. Study-wide points: A US-trained random forest predicted CMV serostatus with median AUC about 0.92. Suggested: most of the CMV-linked TCR signature lies in CD4+ memory cells.

The V call is TRBV7-2, the J call TRBJ2-7, with TRBD2 as a possible D gene (6 bases). Material for sequencing was memory CD4+ T cells from blood. This TCR was recovered from an adult in good health and CMV-seronegative. The CDR3 spells CASSPRAAGSSSYEQYF. In DNA, the CDR3 is TGTGCCAGCAGCCCTCGGGCGGCGGGGAGCTCTTCCTACGAGCAGTACTTC.